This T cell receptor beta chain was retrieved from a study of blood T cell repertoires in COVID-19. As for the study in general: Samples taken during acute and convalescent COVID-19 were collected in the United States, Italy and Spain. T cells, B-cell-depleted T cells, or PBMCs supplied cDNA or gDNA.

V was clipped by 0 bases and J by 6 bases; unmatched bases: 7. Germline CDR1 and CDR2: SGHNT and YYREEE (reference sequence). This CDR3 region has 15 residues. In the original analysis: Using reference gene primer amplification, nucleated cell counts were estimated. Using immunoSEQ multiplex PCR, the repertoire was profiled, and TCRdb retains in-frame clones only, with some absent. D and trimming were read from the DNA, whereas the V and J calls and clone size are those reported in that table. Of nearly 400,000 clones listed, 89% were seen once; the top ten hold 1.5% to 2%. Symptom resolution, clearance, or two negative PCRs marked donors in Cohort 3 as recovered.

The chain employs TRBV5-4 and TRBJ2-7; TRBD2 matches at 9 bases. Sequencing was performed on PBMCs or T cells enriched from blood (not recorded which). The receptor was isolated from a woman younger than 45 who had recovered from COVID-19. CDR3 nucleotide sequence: TGTGCCAGCAGCTTGGGGGCGGGGGGGCCGAGCGAGCAGTACTTC. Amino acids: CASSLGAGGPSEQYF.